This T cell receptor (beta chain) was identified during a study of regulatory T cells in long-lasting Graves disease. About the study: Antithyroid drug intake by newly diagnosed Graves' patients had lasted under 3 months.

The CDR3 length is 14 residues. Per the germline V gene, CDR1 is SGHDT and CDR2 is YYEEEE. V was pared by 3 bases and J by 7 bases, with 17 bases between. The time point denotes: newly diagnosed GD, antithyroid drugs for less than 3 months. The TCR library was prepared using RNA isolated from PBMCs. EDTA tubes collected roughly 9 milliliters of peripheral blood. This clonotype came up a few times. Library construction for TCR beta used iRepertoire HTBI primers and Arm-PCR of CDR3 regions. One entry per CDR3 protein results from TCRdb running MiXCR on the multiplex PCR reads. The repertoire consists of 400,000 to 650,000 distinct CDR3 sequences, with 15% to 20% occurring once and the leading ten covering 20% to 30%. This same sample was also part of a study on T cells in Graves' hyperthyroidism and ophthalmopathy. From that report: A model of 13 V-J features distinguished ophthalmopathy from stable hyperthyroidism.

The material was peripheral blood mononuclear cells (PBMCs), obtained at new diagnosis, from a patient treated with antithyroid drugs. This TCR came from a woman aged 35 to 59 with Graves disease. The chain employs TRBV5-6 and TRBJ2-7, with D perhaps TRBD1 (6 bases). CDR3 in DNA: TGTGCCAGCAGCTACGGACAGCTTTCGGAGGAGCAGTACTTC. Translating it yields CASSYGQLSEEQYF.